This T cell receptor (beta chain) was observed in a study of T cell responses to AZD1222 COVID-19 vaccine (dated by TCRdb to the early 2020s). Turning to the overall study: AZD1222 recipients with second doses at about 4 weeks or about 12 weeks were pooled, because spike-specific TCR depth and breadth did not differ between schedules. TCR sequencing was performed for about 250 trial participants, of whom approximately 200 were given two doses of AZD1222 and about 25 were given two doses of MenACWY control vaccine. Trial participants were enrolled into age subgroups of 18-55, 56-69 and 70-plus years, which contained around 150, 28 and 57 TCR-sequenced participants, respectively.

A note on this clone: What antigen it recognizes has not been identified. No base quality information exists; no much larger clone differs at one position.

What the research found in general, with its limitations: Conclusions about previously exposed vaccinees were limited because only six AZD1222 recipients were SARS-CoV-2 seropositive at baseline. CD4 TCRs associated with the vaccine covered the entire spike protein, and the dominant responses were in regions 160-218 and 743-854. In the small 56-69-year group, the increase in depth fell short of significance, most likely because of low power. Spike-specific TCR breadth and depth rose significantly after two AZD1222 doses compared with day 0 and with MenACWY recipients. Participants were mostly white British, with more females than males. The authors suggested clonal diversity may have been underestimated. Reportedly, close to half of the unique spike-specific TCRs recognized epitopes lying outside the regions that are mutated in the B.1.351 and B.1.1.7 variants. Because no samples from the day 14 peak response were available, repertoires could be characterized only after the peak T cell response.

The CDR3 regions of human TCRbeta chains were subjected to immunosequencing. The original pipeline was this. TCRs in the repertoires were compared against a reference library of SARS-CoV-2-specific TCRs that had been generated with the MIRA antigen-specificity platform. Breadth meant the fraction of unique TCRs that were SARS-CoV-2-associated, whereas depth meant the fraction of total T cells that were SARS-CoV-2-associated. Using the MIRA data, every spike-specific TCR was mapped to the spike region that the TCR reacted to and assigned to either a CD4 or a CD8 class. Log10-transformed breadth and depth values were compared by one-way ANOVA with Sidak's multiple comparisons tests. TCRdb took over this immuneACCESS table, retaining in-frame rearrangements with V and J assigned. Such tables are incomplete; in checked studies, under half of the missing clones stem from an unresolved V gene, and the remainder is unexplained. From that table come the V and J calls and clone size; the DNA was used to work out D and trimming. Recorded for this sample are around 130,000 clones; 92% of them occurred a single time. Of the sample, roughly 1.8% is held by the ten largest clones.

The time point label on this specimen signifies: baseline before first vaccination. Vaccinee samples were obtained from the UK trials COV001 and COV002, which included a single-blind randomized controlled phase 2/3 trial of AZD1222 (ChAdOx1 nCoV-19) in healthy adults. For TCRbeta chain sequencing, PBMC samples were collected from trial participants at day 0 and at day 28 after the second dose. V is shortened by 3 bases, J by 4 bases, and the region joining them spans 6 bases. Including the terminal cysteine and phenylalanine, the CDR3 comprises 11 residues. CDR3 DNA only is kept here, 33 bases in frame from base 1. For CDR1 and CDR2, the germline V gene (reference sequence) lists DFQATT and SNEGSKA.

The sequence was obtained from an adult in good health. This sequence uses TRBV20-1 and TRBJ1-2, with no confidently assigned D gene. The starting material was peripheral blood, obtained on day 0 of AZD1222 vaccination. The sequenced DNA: TGCAGTGCTAGTCCAGGCTATGGCTACACCTTC. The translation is CSASPGYGYTF.